This T cell receptor (beta chain) was retrieved from a study of T cells expressing NK-cell markers. General study points: There remained a lack of clarity about HCMV specificity of expanded NKG2C+ T cell clones.

Germline values: CDR1 DFQATT, CDR2 SNEGSKA (reference sequence). The CDR3 spans 15 residues. TCRdb re-called the 5' RACE reads; every CDR3 protein appears as one record, without DNA. Recorded here are about 440,000 distinct CDR3 sequences; the top ten clones represent about 7.1%. In regard to this clonotype: Its specificity is unknown.

The sample was blood T cells: a sorted CD56 or NKG2C T cell subset, CD4+ or CD8+ T cells, or bulk PBMC T cells (not recorded which). This chain joins TRBV20-1 and TRBJ2-1; no DNA is available, so the TRBD2 call from TCRdb remains unchecked. The sequence derives from a woman aged 18 to 75 in good health. The CDR3 loop is CSAISRRGGPNEQFF.